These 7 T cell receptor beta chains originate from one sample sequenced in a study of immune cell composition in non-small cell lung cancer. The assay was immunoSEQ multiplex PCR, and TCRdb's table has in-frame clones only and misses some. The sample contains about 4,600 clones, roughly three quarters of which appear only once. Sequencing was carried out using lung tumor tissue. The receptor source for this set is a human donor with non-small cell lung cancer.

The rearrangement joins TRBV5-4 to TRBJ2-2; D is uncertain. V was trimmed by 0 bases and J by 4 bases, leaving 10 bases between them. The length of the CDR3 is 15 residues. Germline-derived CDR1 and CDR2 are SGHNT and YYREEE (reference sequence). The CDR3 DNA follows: TGTGCCAGCAGCTTGGATAGCTCATTCACCGGGGAGCTGTTTTTT. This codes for CASSLDSSFTGELFF. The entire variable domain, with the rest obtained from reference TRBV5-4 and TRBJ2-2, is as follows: ETGVTQSPTHLIKTRGQQVTLRCSSQSGHNTVSWYQQALGQGPQFIFQYYREEENGRGNFPPRFSGLQFPNYSSELNVNALELDDSALYLCASSLDSSFTGELFFGEGSRLTVL.

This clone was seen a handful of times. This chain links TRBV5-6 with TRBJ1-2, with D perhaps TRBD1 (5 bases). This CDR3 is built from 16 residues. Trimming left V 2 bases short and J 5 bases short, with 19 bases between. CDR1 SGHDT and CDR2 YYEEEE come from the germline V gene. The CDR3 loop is CASSFAGGNFKYGYTF. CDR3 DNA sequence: TGTGCCAGCAGCTTTGCGGGGGGGAATTTCAAATATGGCTACACCTTC.

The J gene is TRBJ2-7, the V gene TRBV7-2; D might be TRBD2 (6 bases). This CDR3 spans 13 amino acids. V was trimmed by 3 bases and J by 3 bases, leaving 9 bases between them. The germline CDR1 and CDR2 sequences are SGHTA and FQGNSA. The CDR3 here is CASSFGGGYEQYF. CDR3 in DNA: TGTGCCAGCAGCTTCGGGGGTGGCTACGAGCAGTACTTC.

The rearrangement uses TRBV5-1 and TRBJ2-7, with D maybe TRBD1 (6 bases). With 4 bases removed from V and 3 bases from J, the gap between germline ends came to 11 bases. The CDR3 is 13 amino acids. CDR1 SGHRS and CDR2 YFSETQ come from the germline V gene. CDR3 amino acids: CASSPGQFYEQYF. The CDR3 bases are TGCGCCAGCAGCCCCGGACAGTTCTACGAGCAGTACTTC.

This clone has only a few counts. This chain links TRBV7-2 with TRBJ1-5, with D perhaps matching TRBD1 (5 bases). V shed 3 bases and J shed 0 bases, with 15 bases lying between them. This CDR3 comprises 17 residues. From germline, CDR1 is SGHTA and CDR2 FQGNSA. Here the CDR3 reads CASSLNSPGNSNQPQHF. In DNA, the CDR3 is TGTGCCAGCAGCTTGAATTCCCCAGGGAATAGCAATCAGCCCCAGCATTTT.

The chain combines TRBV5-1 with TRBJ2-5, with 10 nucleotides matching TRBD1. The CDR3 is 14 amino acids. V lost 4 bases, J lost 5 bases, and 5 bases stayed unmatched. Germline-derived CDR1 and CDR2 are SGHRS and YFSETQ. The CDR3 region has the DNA TGCGCCAGCAGCCTGACAGGGGGCGCCGAGACCCAGTACTTC. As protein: CASSLTGGAETQYF.

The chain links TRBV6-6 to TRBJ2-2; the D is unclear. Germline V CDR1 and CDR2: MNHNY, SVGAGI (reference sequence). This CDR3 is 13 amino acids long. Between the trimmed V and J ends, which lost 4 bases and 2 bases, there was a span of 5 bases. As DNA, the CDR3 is TGTGCCAGCAGTTGGGCCAACACCGGGGAGCTGTTTTTT. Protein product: CASSWANTGELFF.